Described below is a single TCR beta chain sequence and its context. Assay used: immunoSEQ multiplex PCR; TCRdb lists only in-frame clones, some missing. The sample records around 300,000 clones, about 90% being singletons. These data come from a study of blood T cell repertoires in COVID-19. Turning to the study itself: Nucleic acid was either cDNA or gDNA, and it came from T cells, B-cell-depleted T cells, or PBMCs.

Across roughly 25 US areas, participants ranged in age from about 18 to 100 years. Clinical histories supplied by participants themselves formed the basis of cohort assignment. The sequenced material came from PBMCs or T cells enriched from blood (not recorded which). The sequence derives from a man aged 25-40 years who had recovered from COVID-19.

The chain's CDR3 is CASSLGPPQGGASSGNTIYF. CDR3 coding DNA: TGTGCCAGCAGCTTGGGTCCCCCACAGGGGGGTGCCTCCTCTGGAAACACCATATATTTT. The rearrangement uses TRBV13 and TRBJ1-3, with TRBD1 matching over 8 bases. J gave up 0 bases and V 3 bases, and 16 bases lay outside the gene matches. The germline gives CDR1 PRHDT, CDR2 FYEKMQ (reference sequence). The CDR3 consists of 20 residues. The full variable domain, its missing parts supplied by reference TRBV13 and TRBJ1-3, is AAGVIQSPRHLIKEKRETATLKCYPIPRHDTVYWYQQGPGQDPQFLISFYEKMQSDKGSIPDRFSAQQFSDYHSELNMSSLELGDSALYFCASSLGPPQGGASSGNTIYFGEGSWLTVV.